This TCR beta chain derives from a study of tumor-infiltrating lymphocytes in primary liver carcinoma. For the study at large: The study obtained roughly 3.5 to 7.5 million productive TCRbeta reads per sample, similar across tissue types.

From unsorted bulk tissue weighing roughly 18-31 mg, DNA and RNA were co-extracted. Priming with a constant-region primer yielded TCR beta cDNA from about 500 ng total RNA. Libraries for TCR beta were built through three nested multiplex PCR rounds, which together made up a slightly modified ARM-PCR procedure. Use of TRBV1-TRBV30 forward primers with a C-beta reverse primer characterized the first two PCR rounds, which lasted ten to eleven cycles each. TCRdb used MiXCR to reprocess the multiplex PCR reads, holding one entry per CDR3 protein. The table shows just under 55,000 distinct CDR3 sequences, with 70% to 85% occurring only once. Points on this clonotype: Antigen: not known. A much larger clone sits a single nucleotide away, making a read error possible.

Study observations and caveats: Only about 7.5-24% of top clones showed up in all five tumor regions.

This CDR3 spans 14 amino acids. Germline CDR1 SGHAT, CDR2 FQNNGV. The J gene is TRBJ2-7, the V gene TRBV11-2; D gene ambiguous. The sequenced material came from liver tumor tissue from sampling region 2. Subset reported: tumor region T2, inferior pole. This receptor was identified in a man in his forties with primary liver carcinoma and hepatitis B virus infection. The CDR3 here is CASSLTDAAYKQYF. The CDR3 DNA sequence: TGTGCCAGCAGTTTAACGGACGCTGCCTACAAGCAGTACTTC.